This T cell receptor (beta chain) was found in a study of human T cells and chemical hapten exposure. Study results and limitations: Donors had alopecia, so their immune response may differ from healthy people's.

Each CDR3 protein is one row after TCRdb ran MiXCR on the RACE reads. The repertoire holds 150,000 to 200,000 distinct CDR3 sequences, with about 31% as singletons. As for time point: pre-sensitization, week 0. The treatment is: therapeutic diphenylcyclopropenone sensitization with weekly scalp DPC. Many counts were recorded for this clonotype. The antigen is not known. The CDR3 sequence is 14 residues long. Germline CDR1 and CDR2: SEHNR and FQNEAQ (reference sequence). With 5 bases removed from V and 2 bases from J, the gap between germline ends came to 12 bases. V usage is TRBV7-9 and J usage is TRBJ2-5; no clear D. The origin of this receptor is a woman in her 30s with alopecia areata. Some clones in this sample may be carry-over from other donors' samples. The sample here was whole blood, taken in connection with sensitization to the hapten diphenylcyclopropenone (DPC). The DNA of the CDR3 is TGTGCCAGCAGCCGTAGGACGCTACAAGAGACCCAGTACTTC. This gives the protein CASSRRTLQETQYF. The complete variable domain, with remaining parts taken from reference TRBV7-9 and TRBJ2-5, reads DTGVSQNPRHKITKRGQNVTFRCDPISEHNRLYWYRQTLGQGPEFLTYFQNEAQLEKSRLLSDRFSAERPKGSFSTLEIQRTEQGDSAMYLCASSRRTLQETQYFGPGTRLLVL.